A selection of T cell receptor beta chains follows, all from one sample in a study of blood T cell repertoires in COVID-19. TCRdb keeps only in-frame clones here, not all; method: immunoSEQ multiplex PCR. This table holds about 120,000 clones, more than 75% found once. Sequencing used peripheral blood. These receptors were taken from a human donor in a cohort sampled during active COVID-19. The CDR3 runs from the conserved cysteine through the conserved F or W.

V: TRBV5-4; CDR3: CASSPRAQETQYF
V: TRBV19; CDR3: CASSLRGGPTEAFF
V: TRBV19; CDR3: CASSMGGSATQQYF
V: TRBV4-2; CDR3: CASSQRNGTSSGELFF
V: TRBV19; CDR3: CASSYAVREAEAFF
V: TRBV18; CDR3: CASSTGRLVNGTDTQYF
V: TRBV6-6; CDR3: CASSYYPSGTDNEQFF
V: TRBV4-2; CDR3: CASSPQTWGDQETQYF
V: TRBV11-1; CDR3: CASSLAPGQGTEAFF
V: TRBV10-3; CDR3: CAISTGGKYTEAFF